This entry features one T cell receptor beta chain sequence. No antigen is known for it. The data belong to a study of cytomegalovirus exposure and HLA in healthy donors. Study-wide results and caveats: With DRB1 most and HLA-C fewest, TCR association rates differed between HLA loci in a later analysis. Many donors shared some public TCRs, even though most TCR sequences were rare. In a later analysis, V- and J-gene trimming of beta chains associated with a DCLRE1C missense variant, replicated independently.

Amplification used 60 Vbeta primers and 13 Jbeta primers. The authors' processing: Later reanalysis found tens of millions of unique TCR beta chains, around 10 million of them shared. TCRdb keeps only in-frame clones here, not all; method: immunoSEQ multiplex PCR. V and J calls and clone size are those listed in that table; D and trimming were worked out from the DNA. The sample contains about 120,000 clones, over 60% of which appear only once. The CDR3 sequence is 15 residues long. Trimming pared 1 base from V and 3 bases from J, leaving 13 bases between. Per germline, CDR1 SGHKS and CDR2 YYEKEE (reference sequence).

Input material: PBMCs. The V and J genes are TRBV5-5 and TRBJ1-2; weak D call: TRBD1 (6 bases). The sequence was collected from a female donor in good health and CMV-seronegative. CDR3: CASSLSWEGDYGYTF. The CDR3 DNA reads TGTGCCAGCAGCTTGTCTTGGGAGGGGGACTATGGCTACACCTTC. The variable domain in full, with the rest retrieved from reference TRBV5-5 and TRBJ1-2, is DAGVTQSPTHLIKTRGQQVTLRCSPISGHKSVSWYQQVLGQGPQFIFQYYEKEERGRGNFPDRFSARQFPNYSSELNVNALLLGDSALYLCASSLSWEGDYGYTFGSGTRLTVV.